The clone carrying this T cell receptor (beta chain) was counted many times. The CDR3 contains 13 residues. Trimming removed 0 bases from V and 3 bases from J, with 6 bases in between. Germline lookup yields CDR1 MNHEY and CDR2 SVGEGT. This sample stems from a study of T-cell reconstitution after alpha-beta-depleted transplantation in children. It was with unique molecular identifiers that the TCRbeta library was prepared. TCRdb fed the PCR reads into MiXCR, producing one record per CDR3 protein. This sample yields 200,000 to 250,000 distinct CDR3 sequences, of which around 9.9% are seen a single time; about 30% belongs to the top ten.

The sample consisted of PBMCs, taken before TCRalphabeta/CD19-depleted stem cell transplant. This TCR was sampled from a child under two years old with acute myeloid leukemia, due to receive a stem cell transplant. The chain employs TRBV6-2 or TRBV6-3 and TRBJ2-7; D is unclear. Written as DNA, the CDR3 is TGTGCCAGCAGTTACTCGGCGCTCTACGAGCAGTACTTC. It specifies CASSYSALYEQYF.